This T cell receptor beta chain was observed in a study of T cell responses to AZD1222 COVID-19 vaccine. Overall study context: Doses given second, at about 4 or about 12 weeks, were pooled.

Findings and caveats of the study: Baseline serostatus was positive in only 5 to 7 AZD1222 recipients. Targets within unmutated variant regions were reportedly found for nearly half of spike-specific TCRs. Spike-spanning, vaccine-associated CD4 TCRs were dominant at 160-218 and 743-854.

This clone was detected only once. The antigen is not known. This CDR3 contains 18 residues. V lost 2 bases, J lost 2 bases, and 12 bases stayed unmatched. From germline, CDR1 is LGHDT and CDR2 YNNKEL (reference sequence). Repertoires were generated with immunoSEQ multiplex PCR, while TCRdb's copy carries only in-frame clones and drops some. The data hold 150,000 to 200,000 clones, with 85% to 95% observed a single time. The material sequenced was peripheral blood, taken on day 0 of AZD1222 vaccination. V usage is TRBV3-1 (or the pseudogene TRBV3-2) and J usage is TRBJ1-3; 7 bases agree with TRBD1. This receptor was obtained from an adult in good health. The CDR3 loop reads CASSQNRLRRGPGNTIYF. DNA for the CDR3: TGTGCCAGCAGCCAAAACCGCCTTAGGAGGGGGCCTGGAAACACCATATATTTT.